In this sample, the clone carrying this TCR beta chain turned up many times. Its specificity is not known. One junction end does not reproduce the germline sequence, and a read error may be involved. These data originate in a study of T cells after yellow fever vaccination. The CDR3 is 14 residues long. CDR1 and CDR2 (germline): SGHRS, YFSETQ. Template switching with 5'RACE generated the TCR cDNA and added a universal primer site and UMIs. A single record per CDR3 protein comes from TCRdb applying MiXCR to the 5' RACE reads. The repertoire has just under 600,000 distinct CDR3 sequences, approximately 12% of them found once; the top ten carry roughly an eighth. Study-level findings and limits: Post-booster repertoires again held most primary-vaccination clones (roughly 96% CD4, roughly 89% CD8). Peaking on day 5 versus 15, the secondary response was faster but weaker.

The sequenced sample was PBMCs, obtained on the day of the yellow fever booster vaccination. The origin of this receptor is a man aged 30-40 years who received the YFV17D yellow fever vaccine. The chain uses TRBV5-1 and TRBJ2-2, with D tentatively TRBD2 (6 bases). The CDR3 is CASSPGVNTGELFF. CDR3 DNA sequence: TGTGCCAGCTCACCGGGGGTGAACACCGGGGAGCTGTTTTTT. Combining the CDR3 with reference TRBV5-1 and TRBJ2-2 gives the whole variable domain KAGVTQTPRYLIKTRGQQVTLSCSPISGHRSVSWYQQTPGQGLQFLFEYFSETQRNKGNFPGRFSGRQFSNSRSEMNVSTLELGDSALYLCASSPGVNTGELFFGEGSRLTVL.